A single sample gave rise to the 29 T cell receptor beta chains below, sequenced in a study of T-cell memory formation after mild COVID-19. MiXCR, run by TCRdb on the 5' RACE reads, gives a single entry per CDR3 protein. The table lists 500,000 to 600,000 distinct CDR3 sequences, 15% to 20% of them singletons. Sequencing input: PBMCs or a T cell subset sorted from them (not recorded which). The receptors stem from an adult woman who had mild COVID-19 (a few samples of this study predate the infection). Cell type and time point are not known.

A few counts support this clonotype. The rearrangement links TRBV27 to TRBJ2-7; D is uncertain. The CDR3 covers 11 residues. V dropped 6 bases and J dropped 3 bases, with 6 bases sitting between them. The germline CDR1 and CDR2 sequences are MNHEY and SMNVEV (reference sequence). The CDR3 region has the DNA TGTGCCAGCAGGGTTGGCTACGAGCAGTACTTC. It specifies CASRVGYEQYF.

This clonotype appeared many times. This chain joins TRBV3-1 and TRBJ2-7, with 9 bases aligning to TRBD2. V shed 8 bases and J 2 bases; nucleotides not matched to a gene: 1. Germline CDR1 reads LGHDT; CDR2 reads YNNKEL (reference sequence). The CDR3 length is 12 residues. In DNA, the CDR3 is TGTGCCAGCTCTAGCGGGACCTACGAGCAGTACTTC. The encoded protein is CASSSGTYEQYF.

This clonotype was observed many times. CDR3 sequence reads: CASSLRTGELFF. The CDR3 nucleotides read TGTGCCAGCAGCCTCCGCACCGGGGAGCTGTTTTTT. The genes are TRBV28 and TRBJ2-2; D is unclear. V lost 6 bases and J 4 bases, leaving 6 bases between the germline ends. The CDR3 has 12 residues. Germline CDR1 MDHEN, CDR2 SYDVKM.

This clonotype was recorded a few times. The rearrangement links TRBV5-5 to TRBJ2-5; D is unresolved. Trimming took 5 bases from V and 1 from J, leaving 15 bases between them. This CDR3 comprises 15 residues. Per the germline V gene, CDR1 is SGHKS and CDR2 is YYEKEE (reference sequence). The CDR3 DNA is TGTGCCAGCAGGGTACCCCTGGCAGTCCAAGAGACCCAGTACTTC. It encodes CASRVPLAVQETQYF.

The V and J genes are TRBV4-2 and TRBJ2-1; a possible D gene is TRBD2 (5 bases). The CDR3 has 15 amino acids. Deletions cut 0 bases from V and 6 bases from J, with 12 bases between. Germline values: CDR1 LGHNA, CDR2 YNFKEQ. CDR3 loop: CASSQEVGEGNEQFF. The CDR3 DNA reads as TGTGCCAGCAGCCAAGAAGTGGGAGAGGGCAATGAGCAGTTCTTC.

This clonotype was counted between two and nine times. The chain employs TRBV7-8 and TRBJ2-3; the match to TRBD2 covers 7 bases. Germline loops: CDR1 SGHVS, CDR2 FQNEAQ. The CDR3 is 15 amino acids. V dropped 1 base and J dropped 3; count of bases not matched to a gene: 4. The CDR3 region is CASSLERGRTDTQYF. CDR3 coding DNA: TGTGCCAGCAGCTTAGAGCGGGGTCGGACAGATACGCAGTATTTT.

The sample holds a few counts of this clonotype. The chain links TRBV7-3 to TRBJ2-3; D uncertain. CDR1 and CDR2 from the germline V gene are SGHTA and FQGTGA. The CDR3 totals 13 residues. V shed 1 base and J shed 6 bases, with 8 bases lying between them. The CDR3 sequence: CASSLSPGDTQYF. Written as DNA, the CDR3 is TGTGCCAGCAGCTTAAGTCCCGGGGATACGCAGTATTTT.

This clonotype was picked up many times. The chain recombines TRBV12-3 or TRBV12-4 with TRBJ2-7, with D tentatively TRBD2 (5 bases). Trimming cost V 6 bases and J 4 bases, with 13 bases left between them. This CDR3 is built from 13 residues. The CDR3, as DNA: TGTGCCAGCAGCTTATCGGGAACGTACGAGCAGTACTTC. It specifies CASSLSGTYEQYF.

The chain combines TRBV20-1 with TRBJ2-7, with TRBD1 matching over 10 bases. From germline, CDR1 is DFQATT and CDR2 SNEGSKA (reference sequence). V was clipped by 7 bases and J by 4 bases; unmatched bases: 7. The CDR3 consists of 13 residues. The CDR3 spells CSVTTGGRYEQYF. CDR3 sequence (DNA): TGCAGTGTTACGACAGGGGGCCGTTACGAGCAGTACTTC.

This chain joins TRBV6-5 and TRBJ2-7, with 8 bases that match TRBD2. This CDR3 is built from 15 residues. The trim removed 7 bases at V and 5 bases at J, leaving 13 bases unmatched. Germline V gene data show CDR1 as MNHEY and CDR2 as SVGAGI. CDR3 bases: TGTGCCAGCATGGTAGTAAGCGGGAGTAGCCACGAGCAGTACTTC. Translated, it gives CASMVVSGSSHEQYF.

There are a few counts of this clonotype. The chain has TRBV12-3 or TRBV12-4 and TRBJ2-7; D gene ambiguous. The germline V and J ends were trimmed by 5 bases and 4 bases, with 15 bases remaining between them. This CDR3 comprises 14 residues. The CDR3 DNA sequence: TGTGCCAGCAGTCGCGGACGTTTTGATTACGAGCAGTACTTC. It encodes CASSRGRFDYEQYF.

The table lists this clonotype with a few counts. The V call is TRBV2, the J call TRBJ1-1; 8 nucleotides match TRBD1. From germline, CDR1 is SNHLY and CDR2 FYNNEI. The CDR3 consists of 15 residues. After removal of 3 bases from V and 1 base from J, the junction contained 4 bases not matched to a gene. The CDR3 DNA reads TGTGCCAGCAGTGATGGGGGGACAGGGAACACTGAAGCTTTCTTT. Translated: CASSDGGTGNTEAFF.

This clonotype appeared many times. V and J are TRBV7-9 and TRBJ2-1; D call uncertain. CDR1 and CDR2 (germline): SEHNR, FQNEAQ (reference sequence). V lost 1 base and J lost 9, with 4 bases in between. The CDR3 is 11 residues long. CDR3 in DNA: TGTGCCAGCAGCTTAGGGTCTGAGCAGTTCTTC. Protein: CASSLGSEQFF.

The V and J genes are TRBV7-6 and TRBJ1-5, with D possibly TRBD1 on 6 matching bases. Looked up from germline, CDR1 is SGHVS and CDR2 is FNYEAQ. Trimming removed 3 bases from V and 4 bases from J, with 13 bases in between. CDR3 length: 15 residues. The CDR3 nucleotides read TGTGCCAGCAGCTTGAGCGGGGGGCCGAATCAGCCCCAGCATTTT. It yields the protein CASSLSGGPNQPQHF.

This clonotype was seen a few times. The V gene is TRBV14, the J gene TRBJ2-1, with no clear D. V lost 0 bases and J 8 bases, leaving 14 bases between the germline ends. This CDR3 is 15 amino acids long. Germline loops: CDR1 SGHDN, CDR2 FVKESK. This CDR3 is CASSQDLAFRDEQFF. The CDR3 nucleotides read TGTGCCAGCAGCCAAGATTTGGCCTTTAGGGATGAGCAGTTCTTC.

This clonotype was seen ten or more times. This chain uses TRBV9 with TRBJ2-1; 14 nucleotides line up with TRBD2. Germline loops: CDR1 SGDLS, CDR2 YYNGEE. Trimming removed 4 bases from V and 8 bases from J; junction bases left unmatched: 8. CDR3 length: 16 amino acids. The CDR3 spells CASSLHPGLAGDEQFF. The CDR3 DNA is TGTGCCAGCAGCCTACACCCGGGACTAGCGGGGGATGAGCAGTTCTTC.

This clonotype was counted between two and nine times. The V call is TRBV7-2, the J call TRBJ2-3; D gene ambiguous. CDR3 length: 14 residues. Germline V gene lookup returns CDR1 SGHTA and CDR2 FQGNSA. Deletions cut 5 bases from V and 3 bases from J, with 12 bases between. CDR3 bases: TGTGCCAGCAGCCTTCAACCGGCGACAGATACGCAGTATTTT. Its translation is CASSLQPATDTQYF. Together with reference TRBV7-2 and TRBJ2-3, the CDR3 gives the full variable domain: GAGVSQSPSNKVTEKGKDVELRCDPISGHTALYWYRQSLGQGLEFLIYFQGNSAPDKSGLPSDRFSAERTGGSVSTLTIQRTQQEDSAVYLCASSLQPATDTQYFGPGTRLTVL.

This clonotype was counted between two and nine times. V is TRBV12-3 or TRBV12-4 and J is TRBJ2-7, with 7 nucleotides matching TRBD1. J lost 4 bases, V lost 5 bases, and 8 bases had no gene match. CDR3 size: 14 residues. DNA for the CDR3: TGTGCCAGCAGTCCTTCAGGGACAGTTTACGAGCAGTACTTC. Translated: CASSPSGTVYEQYF.

This chain uses TRBV9 with TRBJ2-7; no reliable D call. The CDR3 is 14 amino acids. With 3 bases removed from V and 4 bases from J, the gap between germline ends came to 14 bases. Per germline, CDR1 SGDLS and CDR2 YYNGEE. The CDR3 DNA sequence: TGTGCCAGCAGCGCGGCGGTGAGTTCGTACGAGCAGTACTTC. This encodes CASSAAVSSYEQYF.

The CDR3 region has the DNA TGTGCCAGCAGGGACCAAGGGAGGGGTGCCTACGAGCAGTACTTC. As protein: CASRDQGRGAYEQYF. V gene TRBV12-3 or TRBV12-4 combines with J gene TRBJ2-7; 7 bases line up with TRBD2. The V segment lost 6 bases and the J segment 2 bases; nucleotides outside the gene matches: 10. The CDR3 extends over 15 amino acids.

This clonotype was seen a few times. J is TRBJ2-1 and V is TRBV7-6; 12 bases fit TRBD2. The CDR3 is 17 amino acids. The junction had 12 bases not matched to a gene; V was cut back by 4 bases and J by 8 bases. Looked up from germline, CDR1 is SGHVS and CDR2 is FNYEAQ. This CDR3 reads CASSSSGLAGLVDEQFF. CDR3 sequence (DNA): TGTGCCAGCAGCTCGAGCGGACTAGCGGGACTGGTCGATGAGCAGTTCTTC.

In its sample, this clonotype was seen a few times. J is TRBJ2-1 and V is TRBV19, with 7 bases that match TRBD2. Germline V lookup: CDR1 LNHDA, CDR2 SQIVND (reference sequence). Trimming took 6 bases from V and 0 from J; bases not matched to a gene: 11. This CDR3 region has 17 residues. CDR3 DNA sequence: TGTGCCAGTAGCGCGTCGGGGGGACTGAGCTCCTACAATGAGCAGTTCTTC. Residues: CASSASGGLSSYNEQFF.

CDR3 in DNA: TGTGCCAGCAGTTTCCGTGGGGGTCTGGCCGGGGAGCTGTTTTTT. It encodes CASSFRGGLAGELFF. This rearrangement joins TRBV12-3 or TRBV12-4 to TRBJ2-2, with D perhaps assigned TRBD1 or TRBD2 (5 bases each). The V end was cut by 3 bases, the J end by 6 bases, with 14 bases between. CDR3 size: 15 residues.

This clonotype was recorded a few times. The chain employs TRBV20-1 and TRBJ2-5, with 9 bases aligning to TRBD1. Trimming cost V 2 bases and J 13 bases; bases outside gene matches: 8. The CDR3 has 12 residues. Germline V gene data show CDR1 as DFQATT and CDR2 as SNEGSKA (reference sequence). CDR3 amino acids: CSARILRDRAYF. CDR3 DNA sequence: TGCAGTGCTAGAATCCTCCGGGACAGGGCGTACTTC.

This clonotype was counted at least ten times. The rearrangement joins TRBV4-2 to TRBJ1-5; D unresolved. V lost 0 bases and J 2 bases, leaving 8 bases between the germline ends. The length of the CDR3 is 15 residues. CDR1 LGHNA and CDR2 YNFKEQ come from the germline V gene. The chain's CDR3 is CASSQERAGNQPQHF. The CDR3 DNA is TGTGCCAGCAGCCAAGAGAGGGCGGGCAATCAGCCCCAGCATTTT.

This clonotype was seen only a few times. This chain uses TRBV5-6 with TRBJ1-3, with 7 bases matching TRBD1. The trim removed 3 bases at V and 0 bases at J, leaving 3 bases unmatched. CDR1 SGHDT and CDR2 YYEEEE come from the germline V gene. CDR3 size: 15 residues. This chain's CDR3 is CASSWGQNSGNTIYF. The CDR3, as DNA: TGTGCCAGCAGCTGGGGACAGAACTCTGGAAACACCATATATTTT. The full variable domain, rest sourced from reference TRBV5-6 and TRBJ1-3, is DAGVTQSPTHLIKTRGQQVTLRCSPKSGHDTVSWYQQALGQGPQFIFQYYEEEERQRGNFPDRFSGHQFPNYSSELNVNALLLGDSALYLCASSWGQNSGNTIYFGEGSWLTVV.

This clonotype has a handful of counts. The chain recombines TRBV7-9 with TRBJ2-7; weak D call: TRBD1 (7 bases). CDR1 is SEHNR and CDR2 is FQNEAQ in the germline V gene (reference sequence). This CDR3 contains 14 residues. Trimming took off 5 bases at V and 0 bases at J, with 11 bases between the two ends. The CDR3 sequence: CASSNQGGSYEQYF. As DNA, the CDR3 is TGTGCCAGCAGCAACCAGGGGGGCTCCTACGAGCAGTACTTC.

The chain employs TRBV6-1 and TRBJ1-1; D not certain. V lost 2 bases to trimming and J lost 4 bases, with 5 bases between them. This CDR3 comprises 12 residues. The germline gives CDR1 MNHNS, CDR2 SASEGT. The CDR3 DNA reads as TGTGCCAGCAGTGAATGGGGCACTGAAGCTTTCTTT. Its protein product is CASSEWGTEAFF.

This rearrangement joins TRBV4-2 to TRBJ2-5, with a possible D match to TRBD2 (5 bases). This CDR3 is built from 14 residues. The germline V and J ends were trimmed by 0 bases and 4 bases, with 9 bases remaining between them. Germline V gene data show CDR1 as LGHNA and CDR2 as YNFKEQ. The CDR3 sequence is CASSQDEGRETQYF. CDR3 bases: TGTGCCAGCAGCCAAGATGAGGGTAGAGAGACCCAGTACTTC.